Listed here are 26 T cell receptor beta chains from one sample, sequenced in a study of blood T cells in healthy people across ages. It was with a sample-barcoded 5' primer and a J-beta primer mix that a second PCR of roughly 6 to 12 cycles was run. MiXCR, run by TCRdb on the 5' RACE reads, gives a single entry per CDR3 protein. The sample carries 540,000 or so distinct CDR3 sequences, roughly a quarter recorded once. Sequencing used blood. The receptors stem from an older woman in good health.

This clonotype was recorded a few times. V usage is TRBV5-1 and J usage is TRBJ2-5, with 8 bases fitting TRBD2. The assigned J gene may be wrong: the sequence end matches TRBJ2-1 better. CDR3 length equals 15 residues. Germline V gene data show CDR1 as SGHRS and CDR2 as YFSETQ. The CDR3 region is CASSAGTSLFDEQFF. DNA for the CDR3: TGCGCCAGCAGCGCTGGGACTAGTTTATTCGATGAGCAGTTCTTC.

There are many counts of this clonotype. The rearrangement joins TRBV6-6 to TRBJ2-2, with TRBD1 identical over 8 bases. CDR1 MNHNY and CDR2 SVGAGI come from the germline V gene (reference sequence). The J segment lost 3 bases and the V segment lost 7 bases, leaving 7 bases of the junction unmatched. The CDR3 spans 15 residues. The CDR3 DNA reads TGTGCCAGCAACGACGGACAGGGCGACACCGGGGAGCTGTTTTTT. Translating it yields CASNDGQGDTGELFF.

This clonotype turned up a few times. V usage is TRBV14 and J usage is TRBJ2-3; no clear D. CDR1 and CDR2 (germline): SGHDN, FVKESK. The V end lost 1 base, the J end lost 6 bases, and 14 bases lay between the germline ends. There are 15 residues in the CDR3. CDR3 sequence (DNA): TGTGCCAGCAGCCAAGCGAGGCTCCCCACGGATACGCAGTATTTT. Protein product: CASSQARLPTDTQYF.

With respect to this clonotype: Germline is not matched at one junction end, which may reflect a read error. V gene TRBV9 combines with J gene TRBJ2-4, with D tentatively TRBD1 (6 bases). The CDR3 is 15 residues long. Germline CDR1 and CDR2: SGDLS and YYNGEE. The CDR3 nucleotides read TGTGCCAGCAGCGTTTCAGGGGTAGCCAAAAACATTCAGCACTTC. Its translation is CASSVSGVAKNIQHF.

The sample holds one count of this clonotype. This chain joins TRBV7-9 and TRBJ1-2; D unresolved. V lost 10 bases, J lost 8 bases, and 8 bases lay in between. CDR3 length: 9 amino acids. Germline V gene sequence: CDR1 SEHNR, CDR2 FQNEAQ (reference sequence). The CDR3 here is CAKDPGYTF. Written as DNA, the CDR3 is TGTGCCAAGGACCCAGGCTACACCTTC. Filled out from reference TRBV7-9 and TRBJ1-2, the complete variable domain reads DTGVSQNPRHKITKRGQNVTFRCDPISEHNRLYWYRQTLGQGPEFLTYFQNEAQLEKSRLLSDRFSAERPKGSFSTLEIQRTEQGDSAMYLCAKDPGYTFGSGTRLTVV.

V usage is TRBV7-9 and J usage is TRBJ1-1; D ambiguous. The V end was cut by 1 base, the J end by 3 bases, with 3 bases between. Germline V gives CDR1 SEHNR, CDR2 FQNEAQ (reference sequence). This CDR3 comprises 12 residues. The CDR3: CASSLVYTEAFF. CDR3 nucleotide sequence: TGTGCCAGCAGCTTAGTGTACACTGAAGCTTTCTTT.

This chain uses TRBV5-1 with TRBJ1-2; D is ambiguous. The germline V gene encodes CDR1 SGHRS and CDR2 YFSETQ. Trimming took off 5 bases at V and 5 bases at J, with 7 bases between the two ends. CDR3 length equals 11 residues. The CDR3 DNA is TGCGCCAGCAGTAACGAGTATGGCTACACCTTC. Translating it yields CASSNEYGYTF.

The gene calls are TRBV7-2 and TRBJ2-5; possibly TRBD2 for D (5 bases). The end of the DNA is better explained by TRBJ2-7, so the J call may be wrong. Germline assignment: CDR1 SGHTA and CDR2 FQGNSA. This CDR3 region has 16 residues. This CDR3 is CASSLFLGAEEYEQYF. The CDR3 DNA is TGTGCCAGCAGCTTATTTCTGGGCGCGGAGGAATACGAGCAGTACTTC.

On this clonotype: The junction and the germline gene differ at one end; a read error may be behind it. J is TRBJ2-5 and V is TRBV27, with no clear D. Germline V gene lookup returns CDR1 MNHEY and CDR2 SMNVEV (reference sequence). This CDR3 is 11 amino acids long. The CDR3 here is CTSSFSGRQYF. CDR3 DNA sequence: TGTACCAGCAGTTTCTCCGGGCGCCAGTACTTC.

This clonotype was recorded a few times. V usage is TRBV7-2 and J usage is TRBJ2-5; D perhaps matches TRBD2 (7 bases). Between the trimmed V and J ends, which lost 5 bases and 5 bases, there was a span of 15 bases. This CDR3 contains 14 residues. In germline, CDR1 is SGHTA, CDR2 FQGNSA. The CDR3 protein is CASSLRGAAETQYF. The CDR3 DNA is TGTGCCAGCAGCCTACGGGGGGCCGCGGAGACCCAGTACTTC.

This rearrangement joins TRBV6-1 to TRBJ2-2; D is unresolved. Germline CDR1 and CDR2: MNHNS and SASEGT. Trimming removed 6 bases at V and 3 bases at J, with 14 bases between. The CDR3 length is 15 residues. The CDR3 here is CASSASWSDTGELFF. The CDR3 region has the DNA TGTGCCAGCAGCGCTTCCTGGTCGGACACCGGGGAGCTGTTTTTT.

The rearrangement joins TRBV11-2 to TRBJ2-5; D gene uncertain. The J call may be wrong; the DNA end is better matched by TRBJ2-7. The CDR3 sequence is 16 residues long. The germline V gene encodes CDR1 SGHAT and CDR2 FQNNGV. The CDR3 protein is CASSLSDLPSSYEQYF. The CDR3 DNA reads as TGTGCCAGCAGCTTATCCGATCTCCCGAGCTCCTACGAGCAGTACTTC.

This chain connects TRBV6-6 to TRBJ2-1; 9 bases match TRBD1. This CDR3 is 13 amino acids long. V lost 7 bases and J lost 7; bases outside the gene matches: 5. Germline V gene data show CDR1 as MNHNY and CDR2 as SVGAGI (reference sequence). CDR3: CASTGQGQNEQFF. The CDR3, as DNA: TGTGCCAGCACTGGACAGGGGCAGAATGAGCAGTTCTTC.

In regard to this clonotype: The junction shows a germline mismatch at one end, possibly a read error. The rearrangement uses TRBV20-1 and TRBJ2-5; TRBD1 aligns across 12 bases. The tail of the sequence fits TRBJ2-7 better, so the J call may be wrong. Germline-derived CDR1 and CDR2 are DFQATT and SNEGSKA (reference sequence). The CDR3 totals 15 residues. Here the CDR3 reads CSALSGTGGSCEQYF. The DNA of the CDR3 is TGCAGTGCCCTATCCGGGACAGGGGGCTCCTGCGAGCAGTACTTC.

This clonotype has ten or more counts. This sequence joins TRBV5-5 and TRBJ2-7, with a tentative D call TRBD1 (5 bases). CDR1 is SGHKS and CDR2 is YYEKEE in the germline V gene (reference sequence). The CDR3 length is 15 residues. Trimming took 0 bases from V and 2 from J, leaving 12 bases between them. CDR3 nucleotides: TGTGCCAGCAGCTTGGGTACAGGTTGGGCCTACGAGCAGTACTTC. Translation gives CASSLGTGWAYEQYF.

This clonotype was detected only a few times. The chain carries TRBV5-1 and TRBJ2-2; 10 nucleotides line up with TRBD2. The CDR3 sequence is 17 residues long. V dropped 1 base and J dropped 1; count of bases not matched to a gene: 4. The germline V gene encodes CDR1 SGHRS and CDR2 YFSETQ. CDR3 amino acids: CASSLSGGGRNTGELFF. The DNA for the CDR3 is TGCGCCAGCAGCTTGAGCGGGGGGGGCCGGAACACCGGGGAGCTGTTTTTT.

The rearrangement joins TRBV20-1 to TRBJ2-4, with unresolved D. Deletions cut 6 bases from V and 0 bases from J, with 9 bases between. Germline loops: CDR1 DFQATT, CDR2 SNEGSKA (reference sequence). This CDR3 region has 13 residues. The CDR3 nucleotides read TGCAGTGCCCCCTCGCCAGCCAAAAACATTCAGTACTTC. Translation: CSAPSPAKNIQYF.

This clonotype was observed a handful of times. The V and J genes are TRBV5-5 and TRBJ2-2, with 8 bases identical to TRBD2. Germline values: CDR1 SGHKS, CDR2 YYEKEE (reference sequence). The CDR3 is 15 residues long. With V trimmed by 3 bases and J by 7 bases, 8 bases remained unmatched. CDR3 coding DNA: TGTGCCAGCAGCTCCGTTCTAGCGGGCAACGGGGAGCTGTTTTTT. Translation gives CASSSVLAGNGELFF.

V is TRBV27 and J is TRBJ1-6, with D possibly being TRBD1 (6 bases). The CDR3 sequence is 15 residues long. The germline CDR1 and CDR2 sequences are MNHEY and SMNVEV (reference sequence). V lost 3 bases to trimming and J lost 10 bases, with 16 bases between them. The CDR3 DNA follows: TGTGCCAGCAGTTTGTCCCCACAGGGACGCTCACCCCTCCACTTT. It translates to CASSLSPQGRSPLHF.

This clonotype came up once. The chain links TRBV5-1 to TRBJ2-5, with D perhaps TRBD1 (6 bases). TRBJ2-1 matches the DNA end more closely, so the J call is doubtful. This CDR3 comprises 14 residues. Germline CDR1 is SGHRS and CDR2 is YFSETQ. This chain's CDR3 is CASSDTGYRNEQFF. The CDR3 DNA reads as TGCGCCAGCAGCGATACAGGGTACCGTAATGAGCAGTTCTTC.

This clonotype was counted only a few times. The rearrangement uses TRBV19 and TRBJ2-5; D call uncertain. V was trimmed by 8 bases and J by 3 bases, leaving 7 bases between them. The CDR3 extends over 11 amino acids. Germline lookup yields CDR1 LNHDA and CDR2 SQIVND (reference sequence). The CDR3 here is CASLAEETQYF. CDR3 nucleotide sequence: TGTGCCAGTTTAGCTGAAGAGACCCAGTACTTC.

V and J are TRBV7-8 and TRBJ1-1, with a tentative D call TRBD1 (5 bases). The germline V and J ends were trimmed by 1 base and 3 bases, with 15 bases remaining between them. Germline V gene lookup returns CDR1 SGHVS and CDR2 FQNEAQ. This CDR3 comprises 16 residues. DNA of the CDR3: TGTGCCAGCAGCTTAGGCACCCTTGGGGCGGACACTGAAGCTTTCTTT. This encodes CASSLGTLGADTEAFF.

V gene TRBV7-9 combines with J gene TRBJ2-6, with 12 bases matching TRBD1. Germline V gene lookup returns CDR1 SEHNR and CDR2 FQNEAQ (reference sequence). The CDR3 has 18 amino acids. With 5 bases clipped from V and 2 bases from J, the junction kept 7 bases outside the gene matches. The chain's CDR3 is CASSPRDRGLAGANVLTF. The CDR3 DNA follows: TGTGCCAGCAGCCCCCGGGACAGGGGGCTCGCTGGGGCCAACGTCCTGACTTTC.

CDR3 loop: CASSRTGGFETQYF. The CDR3 nucleotides read TGTGCCAGCAGCCGGACAGGGGGCTTCGAGACCCAGTACTTC. The rearrangement uses TRBV7-9 and TRBJ2-5, with TRBD1 matching over 11 bases. The CDR3 is 14 amino acids. The V and J ends lost 5 bases and 5 bases, in that order; junction bases with no gene match: 4. Germline assignment: CDR1 SEHNR and CDR2 FQNEAQ (reference sequence). Using reference TRBV7-9 and TRBJ2-5 for the parts outside the CDR3, the full variable domain is DTGVSQNPRHKITKRGQNVTFRCDPISEHNRLYWYRQTLGQGPEFLTYFQNEAQLEKSRLLSDRFSAERPKGSFSTLEIQRTEQGDSAMYLCASSRTGGFETQYFGPGTRLLVL.

In its sample, this clonotype was seen many times. The chain combines TRBV7-2 with TRBJ2-5; 9 bases are shared with TRBD1. In germline, CDR1 is SGHTA, CDR2 FQGNSA. J lost 5 bases, V lost 4 bases, and 5 bases had no gene match. The CDR3 is 14 residues long. Here the CDR3 DNA reads TGTGCCAGCAGCTCCACAGGGGGCTTGGAGACCCAGTACTTC. This gives the protein CASSSTGGLETQYF.

This clonotype has only a few counts. The chain employs TRBV7-2 and TRBJ1-2; no clear D gene. The V gene lost 2 bases and the J gene lost 1 base, with 11 bases spanning the gap. Germline values: CDR1 SGHTA, CDR2 FQGNSA. The CDR3 length is 15 residues. As DNA, the CDR3 is TGTGCCAGCAGCTTACTCTTAGGAAATAACTATGGCTACACCTTC. Its protein product is CASSLLLGNNYGYTF.